This T cell receptor beta chain originates from a study of shared clonotypes between healthy human individuals. Original handling: Filtering differed, since immunoSEQ gave only junction sequences and no quality scores. Clones were sequenced by immunoSEQ multiplex PCR, and TCRdb holds only the in-frame ones, with some missing. The V and J calls and clone size were taken over from that table, and D and trimming were inferred from the DNA. The sample has millions of clones; just under 95% are singletons. CD45RO-negative CD8 cells positively selected for CCR7 made up the naive population, which excluded terminally differentiated effector memory CD45RA+ cells. A word on this clone: Its antigen remains unidentified.

Study-wide findings and caveats: Only blood underwent sampling, and tissue repertoires likely differ.

Sample: naive CD8+ T cells sorted from blood. The sequence came from a man aged 18 to 30 in good health.

CDR3 nucleotide sequence: TGCGCCAGCAGCCAAGAAGGACTAGCGGGAGAGGGTGTGAATGAGCAGTTCTTC. It translates to CASSQEGLAGEGVNEQFF. V is TRBV4-3 and J is TRBJ2-1; the match to TRBD2 covers 13 bases. V trimming: 0 bases; J trimming: 7 bases; junction bases outside the gene matches: 9. Germline V CDR1 and CDR2: LGHNA, YSLEER. CDR3 length: 18 amino acids.